These 5 T cell receptor beta chains were all obtained from the same sample, sequenced in a study of CD4+ T cells in melanoma (dated by TCRdb to between 2021 and 2024). The library came from the immunoSEQ multiplex PCR assay. TCRdb took over this immuneACCESS table, retaining in-frame rearrangements with V and J assigned. Such tables are incomplete; in checked studies, under half of the missing clones stem from an unresolved V gene, and the remainder is unexplained. The sample table shows 5,500 to 7,500 clones, and approximately 70% are seen once. Clones ranked in the top ten supply 30% of the sample. Sequencing was carried out using cells from a culture (not recorded whether cultured in vitro). The receptor set was obtained from a human donor with melanoma.

The rearrangement links TRBV29-1 to TRBJ2-2; 8 nucleotides line up with TRBD1. With 7 bases clipped from V and 0 bases from J, the junction kept 4 bases outside the gene matches. This CDR3 has 14 amino acids. CDR1 is SQVTM and CDR2 is ANQGSEA in the germline V gene. The CDR3 protein is CSAGGPPNTGELFF. The CDR3 DNA is TGCAGCGCAGGGGGCCCCCCGAACACCGGGGAGCTGTTTTTT.

This clone came up once. V is TRBV4-1 and J is TRBJ2-1, with a weak D call TRBD2 (5 bases). The CDR3 is made up of 14 amino acids. Trimming cost V 0 bases and J 6 bases, with 9 bases left between them. Germline V lookup: CDR1 MGHRA, CDR2 YSYEKL. CDR3 DNA: TGCGCCAGCAGCCAAGATGCAGGAGGCAATGAGCAGTTCTTC. This sequence encodes CASSQDAGGNEQFF.

V is TRBV5-1 and J is TRBJ1-4; possible D gene TRBD1, 5 bases. Germline V lookup: CDR1 SGHRS, CDR2 YFSETQ. Trimming shortened V by 1 base and J by 6 bases, and 10 bases separated the two germline ends. The CDR3 loop spans 14 amino acids. The CDR3: CASSLTTGDEKLFF. In DNA, the CDR3 is TGCGCCAGCAGCTTGACGACGGGGGATGAAAAACTGTTTTTT.

The V and J genes are TRBV27 and TRBJ1-2; a possible D gene is TRBD1 (6 bases). CDR3 length equals 14 residues. In germline, CDR1 is MNHEY, CDR2 SMNVEV (reference sequence). Trimming removed 8 bases at V and 3 bases at J, with 16 bases between. In DNA, the CDR3 is TGTGCCAGCGGGCCGCAGGGGAGAGACTATGGCTACACCTTC. Protein sequence: CASGPQGRDYGYTF.

The genes are TRBV10-1 and TRBJ2-1, with 11 bases fitting TRBD2. The V and J ends lost 3 bases and 8 bases, in that order; junction bases with no gene match: 12. CDR1 is WNHNN, CDR2 SYGVQD, per germline (reference sequence). CDR3 length: 17 residues. CDR3 DNA sequence: TGCGCCAGCAGTGATTCATTAGTAGCGGGGGGGCGAGATGAGCAGTTCTTC. Protein product: CASSDSLVAGGRDEQFF.